This T cell receptor (beta chain) stems from a study of cytomegalovirus exposure and HLA in healthy donors. V was pared by 0 bases and J by 5 bases, with 12 bases between. Germline lookup yields CDR1 SGHNT and CDR2 YYREEE (reference sequence). CDR3 length: 16 residues. Vbeta (60) and Jbeta (13) primers were used in the PCR. Assay used: immunoSEQ multiplex PCR; TCRdb lists only in-frame clones, some missing. The sample lists 100,000 to 120,000 clones; roughly 86% were seen once. The sequenced sample was PBMCs. The chain uses TRBV5-4 and TRBJ1-6; TRBD1 is a possible D gene (5 bases). The sequence derives from a man aged 40-50 years in good health and CMV-seronegative. CDR3 DNA: TGTGCCAGCAGCTTGGGAGCGCCAGGGAATAATTCACCCCTCCACTTT. Residues: CASSLGAPGNNSPLHF.